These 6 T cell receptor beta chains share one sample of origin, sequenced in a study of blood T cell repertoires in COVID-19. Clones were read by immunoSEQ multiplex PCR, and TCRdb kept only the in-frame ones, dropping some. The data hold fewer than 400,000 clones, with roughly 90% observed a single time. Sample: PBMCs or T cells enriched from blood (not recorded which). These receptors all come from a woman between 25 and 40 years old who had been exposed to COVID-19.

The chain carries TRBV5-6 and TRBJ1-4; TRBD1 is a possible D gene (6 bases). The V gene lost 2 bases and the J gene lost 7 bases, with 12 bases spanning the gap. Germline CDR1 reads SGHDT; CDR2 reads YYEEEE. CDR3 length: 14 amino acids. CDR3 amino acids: CASSFTGPGEKLFF. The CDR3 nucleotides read TGTGCCAGCAGCTTCACAGGGCCGGGTGAAAAACTGTTTTTT.

CDR3 bases: TGTGCCAGCAGCTTAGTGGGCAGGCTTAACTATGGCTACACCTTC. This gives the protein CASSLVGRLNYGYTF. The V gene is TRBV7-9, the J gene TRBJ1-2; unclear D gene. The CDR3 sequence is 15 residues long. Germline-derived CDR1 and CDR2 are SEHNR and FQNEAQ (reference sequence). The V and J ends lost 1 base and 1 base respectively, with 10 bases between them.

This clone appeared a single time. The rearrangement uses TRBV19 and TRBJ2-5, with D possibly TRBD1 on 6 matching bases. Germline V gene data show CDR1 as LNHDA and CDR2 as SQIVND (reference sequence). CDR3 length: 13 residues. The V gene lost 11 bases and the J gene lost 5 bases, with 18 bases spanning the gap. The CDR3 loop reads CAGGHLLRETQYF. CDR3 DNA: TGTGCCGGGGGACACCTACTCCGGGAGACCCAGTACTTC.

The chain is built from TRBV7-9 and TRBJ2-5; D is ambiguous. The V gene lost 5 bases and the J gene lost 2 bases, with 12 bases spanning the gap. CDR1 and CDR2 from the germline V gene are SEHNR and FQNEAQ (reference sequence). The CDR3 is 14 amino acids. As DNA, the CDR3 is TGTGCCAGCAGCAACCCCCTAGGACAAGAGACCCAGTACTTC. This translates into CASSNPLGQETQYF.

CDR3 nucleotide sequence: TGCGCCAGCAGCTTGGCAGTGGGACAGGCAGGGAATGAGCAGTTCTTC. Translating it yields CASSLAVGQAGNEQFF. The chain uses TRBV5-1 and TRBJ2-1; 8 nucleotides match TRBD1. CDR1 is SGHRS and CDR2 is YFSETQ in the germline V gene. The trim removed 0 bases at V and 7 bases at J, leaving 9 bases unmatched. The CDR3 length is 16 residues.

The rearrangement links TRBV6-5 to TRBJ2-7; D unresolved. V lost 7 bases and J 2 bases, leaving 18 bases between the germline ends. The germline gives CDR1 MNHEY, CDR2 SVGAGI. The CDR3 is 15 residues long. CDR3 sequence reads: CASTRSSSRTYEQYF. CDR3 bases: TGTGCCAGCACCCGGAGCAGTAGCAGAACCTACGAGCAGTACTTC.